This TCR beta chain emerged from a study of blood T cell repertoires in COVID-19. The overall study: There were acute and convalescent COVID-19 samples, and they came from the United States, Italy and Spain.

As processed by the authors: The authors estimated nucleated cell counts from reference gene primer amplification. TCRdb's copy holds only in-frame clones and misses some; the assay was immunoSEQ multiplex PCR. The DNA was the basis for D and trimming; V, J and clone size are from that table. Of some 490,000 clones detected, over 75% appear once; the ten largest clones hold roughly 3.2%. Trimming removed 5 bases from V and 5 bases from J; junction bases left unmatched: 9. In germline, CDR1 is MNHEY, CDR2 SMNVEV (reference sequence). The CDR3 has 15 residues. J is TRBJ1-1 and V is TRBV27, with 9 bases that match TRBD1. The sequence came from a human donor in a cohort sampled during active COVID-19. Sequenced input: peripheral blood. The CDR3 protein is CASSLITGGTTEAFF. In nucleotides, the CDR3 is TGTGCCAGCAGTCTAATAACAGGGGGCACTACTGAAGCTTTCTTT.